The 30 T cell receptor beta chains given below trace back to one sample, sequenced in a study of monozygotic twins with inflammatory bowel disease. TCRdb reprocessed the 5' RACE reads, keeping one entry per CDR3 protein, no DNA. This sample's clone table lists about 440,000 distinct CDR3 sequences. Sequenced material: blood. The receptors originated from a human donor with ulcerative colitis or Crohn's disease, or a healthy co-twin of an affected twin (not recorded which).

The chain joins TRBV4-2 to TRBJ2-2; TCRdb selects TRBD2, and the lack of DNA leaves this call unchecked. Germline lookup yields CDR1 LGHNA and CDR2 YNFKEQ. This CDR3 comprises 20 residues. The CDR3: CASSQRGSTSGGGNTGELFF.

The V gene is TRBV3-1, the J gene TRBJ2-5; TCRdb reports TRBD2, a call that lacks DNA to check it against. Per germline, CDR1 LGHDT and CDR2 YNNKEL (reference sequence). The CDR3 sequence is 16 residues long. CDR3 sequence reads: CASSQDERGPQETQYF.

The rearrangement uses TRBV30 and TRBJ2-5; TCRdb gives TRBD2 as the D gene, but with no DNA this cannot be confirmed. CDR1 is GTSNPN and CDR2 is SVGIG in the germline V gene (reference sequence). The CDR3 contains 13 residues. The CDR3 here is CAWSVFGGGTQYF.

The rearrangement uses TRBV12-3 or TRBV12-4 and TRBJ1-6. This CDR3 region has 13 residues. The CDR3 region is CASSRSSGSPLHF.

The gene calls are TRBV5-1 and TRBJ2-5. Germline V CDR1 and CDR2: SGHRS, YFSETQ. The CDR3 loop spans 12 amino acids. CDR3 protein: CASSLSQETQYF.

This sequence joins TRBV20-1 and TRBJ2-7; the TRBD1 assignment by TCRdb is unverifiable without DNA. The CDR3 has 13 amino acids. Germline-derived CDR1 and CDR2 are DFQATT and SNEGSKA (reference sequence). The CDR3 loop reads CSAAGTGPYEQYF.

The J gene is TRBJ1-6, the V gene TRBV15; with no DNA, the TCRdb D assignment of TRBD1 cannot be verified. The CDR3 has 15 residues. Germline V gene data show CDR1 as LNHNV and CDR2 as YYDKDF (reference sequence). CDR3 in amino acids: CATSRSAGDNSPLHF.

The chain is built from TRBV9 and TRBJ2-5; the D call of TRBD2 rests on TCRdb alone, since no DNA is present to check it. Germline values: CDR1 SGDLS, CDR2 YYNGEE. This CDR3 is built from 16 residues. CDR3 region: CASSVQASGSVETQYF. The variable domain in full, with the rest retrieved from reference TRBV9 and TRBJ2-5, is DSGVTQTPKHLITATGQRVTLRCSPRSGDLSVYWYQQSLDQGLQFLIQYYNGEERAKGNILERFSAQQFPDLHSELNLSSLELGDSALYFCASSVQASGSVETQYFGPGTRLLVL.

The rearrangement joins TRBV6-5 to TRBJ2-7. Looked up from germline, CDR1 is MNHEY and CDR2 is SVGAGI. The CDR3 covers 14 residues. CDR3 loop: CASSTAYRSYEQYF.

This chain joins TRBV5-1 and TRBJ1-5. CDR1 and CDR2 (germline): SGHRS, YFSETQ. The CDR3 has 15 residues. CDR3 sequence reads: CASSLGSYSNQPQHF.

The chain employs TRBV7-9 and TRBJ1-1; TCRdb designates TRBD1, a call that cannot be tested without DNA. The germline V gene has CDR1 SEHNR and CDR2 FQNEAQ (reference sequence). This CDR3 has 16 amino acids. CDR3 loop: CASSSRWGGGNTEAFF.

V usage is TRBV12-3 or TRBV12-4 and J usage is TRBJ2-5. CDR3 length: 11 amino acids. The CDR3 loop is CASRDWETQYF.

The V and J genes are TRBV7-9 and TRBJ2-3. This CDR3 has 11 amino acids. The germline gives CDR1 SEHNR, CDR2 FQNEAQ (reference sequence). The CDR3 spells CASSRSDTQYF. The full variable domain, its missing parts supplied by reference TRBV7-9 and TRBJ2-3, is DTGVSQNPRHKITKRGQNVTFRCDPISEHNRLYWYRQTLGQGPEFLTYFQNEAQLEKSRLLSDRFSAERPKGSFSTLEIQRTEQGDSAMYLCASSRSDTQYFGPGTRLTVL.

This chain uses TRBV9 with TRBJ2-5; the TRBD2 assignment by TCRdb is unverifiable without DNA. The CDR3 covers 16 residues. The germline gives CDR1 SGDLS, CDR2 YYNGEE. Here the CDR3 reads CASSSPSGRYQETQYF.

The rearrangement joins TRBV18 to TRBJ1-6. CDR1 is KGHSH, CDR2 LQKENI, per germline. The CDR3 consists of 15 residues. This chain's CDR3 is CASSPEDGSRLPLHF.

This chain links TRBV20-1 with TRBJ2-3; the TCRdb D gene call, TRBD2, has no DNA to confirm it. This CDR3 has 14 amino acids. The germline gives CDR1 DFQATT, CDR2 SNEGSKA (reference sequence). This CDR3 is CSARDAVGGGGQYF.

The chain links TRBV4-1 to TRBJ1-2; TCRdb calls TRBD1, which cannot be checked without DNA. Germline lookup yields CDR1 MGHRA and CDR2 YSYEKL. The CDR3 loop spans 14 amino acids. CDR3 protein: CASSRPGQGYGYTF.

The rearrangement links TRBV12-3 or TRBV12-4 to TRBJ1-4. This CDR3 is 13 amino acids long. The CDR3 here is CASSFKESEKLFF.

CDR3: CASSTRVSGANVLTF. This rearrangement joins TRBV2 to TRBJ2-6. From germline, CDR1 is SNHLY and CDR2 FYNNEI. The CDR3 consists of 15 residues.

The rearrangement joins TRBV29-1 to TRBJ2-4; TCRdb proposes TRBD1, but this gene call is untestable without DNA. Looked up from germline, CDR1 is SQVTM and CDR2 is ANQGSEA. The CDR3 extends over 13 amino acids. The CDR3 protein is CSVEGTGQNIQYF. Full variable domain (remainder filled in from reference TRBV29-1 and TRBJ2-4): SAVISQKPSRDICQRGTSLTIQCQVDSQVTMMFWYRQQPGQSLTLIATANQGSEATYESGFVIDKFPISRPNLTFSTLTVSNMSPEDSSIYLCSVEGTGQNIQYFGAGTRLSVL.

The J gene is TRBJ1-1, the V gene TRBV19; TCRdb selects TRBD1, and the lack of DNA leaves this call unchecked. This CDR3 contains 15 residues. Germline loops: CDR1 LNHDA, CDR2 SQIVND (reference sequence). This chain's CDR3 is CASTLGSTANTEAFF. Full variable domain (remainder filled in from reference TRBV19 and TRBJ1-1): DGGITQSPKYLFRKEGQNVTLSCEQNLNHDAMYWYRQDPGQGLRLIYYSQIVNDFQKGDIAEGYSVSREKKESFPLTVTSAQKNPTAFYLCASTLGSTANTEAFFGQGTRLTVV.

The chain combines TRBV6-2 or TRBV6-3 with TRBJ1-1; TCRdb's D gene call, TRBD1, goes unchecked for lack of DNA. CDR3 length equals 14 residues. Germline V gene sequence: CDR1 MNHEY, CDR2 SVGEGT. CDR3 region: CASRLTGPSFEAFF.

J is TRBJ2-7 and V is TRBV14; without DNA, the TCRdb call of TRBD2 cannot be checked. The CDR3 length is 14 residues. CDR1 and CDR2 from the germline V gene are SGHDN and FVKESK. CDR3 loop: CASSRGLAGAEQYF.

The chain combines TRBV12-3 or TRBV12-4 with TRBJ2-5; TCRdb gives TRBD1 as the D gene, but with no DNA this cannot be confirmed. The CDR3 totals 15 residues. The CDR3 sequence: CASSLGTGSVETQYF.

The gene calls are TRBV4-3 and TRBJ2-1; the TCRdb call, TRBD2, lacks DNA for checking. The CDR3 length is 16 residues. CDR1 and CDR2 (germline): LGHNA, YSLEER. CDR3: CASSQDGASGRNEQFF.

V gene TRBV30 combines with J gene TRBJ2-7. The germline V gene encodes CDR1 GTSNPN and CDR2 SVGIG (reference sequence). The CDR3 contains 14 residues. The CDR3 is CAWSKAGGAYEQYF.

V is TRBV7-2 and J is TRBJ1-1; TCRdb picks TRBD1, but there is no DNA to check that call. The germline V gene has CDR1 SGHTA and CDR2 FQGNSA. This CDR3 is built from 15 residues. The chain's CDR3 is CASSLGQSLNTEAFF. Full variable domain (remainder filled in from reference TRBV7-2 and TRBJ1-1): GAGVSQSPSNKVTEKGKDVELRCDPISGHTALYWYRQSLGQGLEFLIYFQGNSAPDKSGLPSDRFSAERTGGSVSTLTIQRTQQEDSAVYLCASSLGQSLNTEAFFGQGTRLTVV.

V gene TRBV19 combines with J gene TRBJ2-1; TCRdb's D call of TRBD2 is untestable without DNA. The CDR3 is 15 amino acids. Germline CDR1 LNHDA, CDR2 SQIVND (reference sequence). The CDR3 region is CASGLAGTRGNEQFF.

The V and J genes are TRBV7-8 and TRBJ2-3; checking the TCRdb D call of TRBD1 is not possible without DNA. Germline V gives CDR1 SGHVS, CDR2 FQNEAQ. The CDR3 is 15 residues long. CDR3 amino acids: CASSLREGQTDTQYF.

The chain links TRBV2 to TRBJ2-5. Germline CDR1 and CDR2: SNHLY and FYNNEI. CDR3 size: 11 residues. This CDR3 reads CASIIVETQYF.